This entry features one TCR beta chain sequence. Germline V gene lookup returns CDR1 SGHNT and CDR2 YYREEE (reference sequence). The CDR3 sequence is 17 residues long. Trimming cost V 0 bases and J 4 bases; bases outside gene matches: 8. Vbeta (60) and Jbeta (13) primers were used in the PCR. Sequencing used immunoSEQ multiplex PCR; TCRdb keeps in-frame clones, though not all of them. The data show some 89,000 clones, with around 84% seen just once and 7% to 8.5% held by the top ten. This sample is part of a study of cytomegalovirus exposure and HLA in healthy donors. Study at large: There were 85 million or so unique TCRs (from HLA-typed donors) in an early data release.

The rearrangement links TRBV5-4 to TRBJ2-2, with 8 bases fitting TRBD2. The origin of this receptor is a man between 35 and 55 years old in good health and CMV-seropositive. Sequences were obtained from PBMCs. The CDR3 loop is CASSLGTSRGGTGELFF. CDR3 coding DNA: TGTGCCAGCAGCTTGGGGACTTCCCGGGGGGGCACCGGGGAGCTGTTTTTT.